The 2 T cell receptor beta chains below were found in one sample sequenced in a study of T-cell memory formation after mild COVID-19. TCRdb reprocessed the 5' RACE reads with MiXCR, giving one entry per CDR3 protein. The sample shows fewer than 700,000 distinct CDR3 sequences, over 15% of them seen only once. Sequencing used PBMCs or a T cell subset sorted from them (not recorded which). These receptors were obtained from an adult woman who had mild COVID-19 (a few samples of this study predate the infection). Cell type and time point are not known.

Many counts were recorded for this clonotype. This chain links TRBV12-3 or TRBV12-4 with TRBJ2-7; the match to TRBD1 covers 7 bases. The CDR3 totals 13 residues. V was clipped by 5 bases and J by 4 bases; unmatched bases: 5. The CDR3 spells CASSMGTVYEQYF. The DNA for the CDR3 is TGTGCCAGCAGTATGGGGACAGTATACGAGCAGTACTTC.

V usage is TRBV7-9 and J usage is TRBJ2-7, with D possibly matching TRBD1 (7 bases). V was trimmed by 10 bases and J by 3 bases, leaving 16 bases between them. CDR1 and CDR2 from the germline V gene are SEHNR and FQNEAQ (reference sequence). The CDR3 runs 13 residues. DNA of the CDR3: TGTGCCACCGGCGGGACAGTAAACTACGAGCAGTACTTC. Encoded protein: CATGGTVNYEQYF.